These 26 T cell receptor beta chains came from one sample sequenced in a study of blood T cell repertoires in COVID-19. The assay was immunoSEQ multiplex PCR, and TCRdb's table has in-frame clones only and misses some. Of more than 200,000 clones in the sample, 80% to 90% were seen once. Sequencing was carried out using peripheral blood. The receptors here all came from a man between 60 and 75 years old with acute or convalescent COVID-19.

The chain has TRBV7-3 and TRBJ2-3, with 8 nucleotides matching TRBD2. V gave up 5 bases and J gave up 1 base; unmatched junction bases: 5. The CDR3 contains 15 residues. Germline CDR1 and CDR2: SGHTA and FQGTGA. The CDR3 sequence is CASSPRGGGTDTQYF. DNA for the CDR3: TGTGCCAGCAGCCCCCGGGGGGGAGGCACAGATACGCAGTATTTT. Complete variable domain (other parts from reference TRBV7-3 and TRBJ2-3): GAGVSQTPSNKVTEKGKYVELRCDPISGHTALYWYRQSLGQGPEFLIYFQGTGAADDSGLPNDRFFAVRPEGSVSTLKIQRTERGDSAVYLCASSPRGGGTDTQYFGPGTRLTVL.

The chain's CDR3 is CATTPGGAYEQYF. In DNA, the CDR3 is TGTGCCACCACCCCCGGGGGGGCATACGAGCAGTACTTC. The chain employs TRBV6-1 and TRBJ2-7, with 8 bases lining up with TRBD2. The J segment lost 4 bases and the V segment lost 10 bases, leaving 9 bases of the junction unmatched. The length of the CDR3 is 13 residues. Germline values: CDR1 MNHNS, CDR2 SASEGT.

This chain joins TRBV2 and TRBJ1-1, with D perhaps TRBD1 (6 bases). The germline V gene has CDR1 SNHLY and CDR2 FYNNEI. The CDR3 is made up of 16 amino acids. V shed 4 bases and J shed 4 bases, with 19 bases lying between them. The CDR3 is CASSAPLGEGGTEAFF. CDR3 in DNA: TGTGCCAGCAGTGCCCCACTCGGGGAAGGGGGCACTGAAGCTTTCTTT. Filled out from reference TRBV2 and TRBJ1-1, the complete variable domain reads EPEVTQTPSHQVTQMGQEVILRCVPISNHLYFYWYRQILGQKVEFLVSFYNNEISEKSEIFDDQFSVERPDGSNFTLKIRSTKLEDSAMYFCASSAPLGEGGTEAFFGQGTRLTVV.

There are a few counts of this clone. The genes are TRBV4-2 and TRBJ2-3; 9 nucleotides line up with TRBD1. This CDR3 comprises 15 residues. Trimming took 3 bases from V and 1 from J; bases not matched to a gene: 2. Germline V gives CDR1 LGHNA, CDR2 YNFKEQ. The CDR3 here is CASSQGQGGTDTQYF. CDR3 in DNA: TGTGCCAGCAGCCAGGGACAGGGTGGCACAGATACGCAGTATTTT.

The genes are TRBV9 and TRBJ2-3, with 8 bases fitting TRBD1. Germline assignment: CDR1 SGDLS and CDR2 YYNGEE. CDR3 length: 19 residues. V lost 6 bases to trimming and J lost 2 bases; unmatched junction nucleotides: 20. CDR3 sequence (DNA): TGTGCCAGCAACGTGAGGGGGGAACCGGGACAGGAGTACACAGATACGCAGTATTTT. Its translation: CASNVRGEPGQEYTDTQYF.

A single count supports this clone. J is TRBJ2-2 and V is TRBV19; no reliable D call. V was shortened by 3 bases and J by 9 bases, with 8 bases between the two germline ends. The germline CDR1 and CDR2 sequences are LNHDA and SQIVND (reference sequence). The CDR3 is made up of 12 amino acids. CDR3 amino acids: CASSISSRELFF. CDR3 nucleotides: TGTGCCAGTAGTATCAGTAGCCGGGAGCTGTTTTTT. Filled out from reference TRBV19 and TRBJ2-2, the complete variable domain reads DGGITQSPKYLFRKEGQNVTLSCEQNLNHDAMYWYRQDPGQGLRLIYYSQIVNDFQKGDIAEGYSVSREKKESFPLTVTSAQKNPTAFYLCASSISSRELFFGEGSRLTVL.

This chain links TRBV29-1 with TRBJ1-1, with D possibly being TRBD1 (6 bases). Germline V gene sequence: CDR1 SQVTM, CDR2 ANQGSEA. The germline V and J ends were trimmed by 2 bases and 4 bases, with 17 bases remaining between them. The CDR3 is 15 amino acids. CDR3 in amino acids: CSVEKGTGTPTEAFF. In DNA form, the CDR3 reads TGCAGCGTTGAAAAGGGTACAGGGACCCCCACTGAAGCTTTCTTT.

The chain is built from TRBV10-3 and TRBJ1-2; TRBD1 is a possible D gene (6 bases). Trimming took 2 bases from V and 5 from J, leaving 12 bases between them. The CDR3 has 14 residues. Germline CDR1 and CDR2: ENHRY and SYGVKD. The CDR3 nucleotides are TGTGCCATCAGTGAGGGCGGGGGCGAATATGGCTACACCTTC. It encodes CAISEGGGEYGYTF.

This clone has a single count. In nucleotides, the CDR3 is TGTGCCAGCAGCGCGGCAGGACAGGGGAATTCACCCCTCCACTTT. Its protein product is CASSAAGQGNSPLHF. This chain uses TRBV9 with TRBJ1-6, with TRBD1 matching 9 bases. CDR3 length: 15 residues. CDR1 is SGDLS and CDR2 is YYNGEE in the germline V gene. The ends lost 3 bases at V and 7 bases at J; junction bases unmatched: 5.

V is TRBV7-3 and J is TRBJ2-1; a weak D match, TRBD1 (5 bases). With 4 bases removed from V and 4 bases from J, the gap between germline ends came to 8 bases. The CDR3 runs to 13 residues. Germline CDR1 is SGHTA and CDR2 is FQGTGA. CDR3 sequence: CASSSGHYNEQFF. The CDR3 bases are TGTGCCAGCAGCTCAGGGCATTACAATGAGCAGTTCTTC.

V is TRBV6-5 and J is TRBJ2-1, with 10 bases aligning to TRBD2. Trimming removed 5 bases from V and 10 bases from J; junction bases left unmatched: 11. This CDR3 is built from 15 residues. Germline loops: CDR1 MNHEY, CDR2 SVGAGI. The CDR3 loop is CASSPSSGGGREQFF. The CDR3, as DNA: TGTGCCAGCAGTCCGTCTAGCGGGGGAGGTAGGGAGCAGTTCTTC.

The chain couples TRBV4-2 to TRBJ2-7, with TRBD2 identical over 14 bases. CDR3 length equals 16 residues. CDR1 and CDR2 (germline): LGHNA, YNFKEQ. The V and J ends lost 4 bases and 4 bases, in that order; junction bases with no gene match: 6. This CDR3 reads CASSPTTSGGVYEQYF. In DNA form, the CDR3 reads TGTGCCAGCAGCCCCACGACTAGCGGGGGGGTTTACGAGCAGTACTTC.

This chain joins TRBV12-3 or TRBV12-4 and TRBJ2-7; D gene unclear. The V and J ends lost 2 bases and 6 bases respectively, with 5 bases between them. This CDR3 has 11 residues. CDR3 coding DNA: TGTGCCAGCAGTTTAACGGGCGAGCAGTACTTC. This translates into CASSLTGEQYF.

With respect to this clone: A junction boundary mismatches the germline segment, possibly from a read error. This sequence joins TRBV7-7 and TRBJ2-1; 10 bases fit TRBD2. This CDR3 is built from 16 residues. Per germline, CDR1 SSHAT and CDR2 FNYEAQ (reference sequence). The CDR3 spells CASSPAAGGHGNEQFF. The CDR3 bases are TGTGCTAGCAGCCCCGCAGCGGGGGGGCATGGCAATGAGCAGTTCTTC.

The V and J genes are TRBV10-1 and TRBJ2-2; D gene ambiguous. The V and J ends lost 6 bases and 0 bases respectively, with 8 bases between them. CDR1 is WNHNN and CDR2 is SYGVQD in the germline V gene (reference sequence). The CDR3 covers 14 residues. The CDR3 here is CASSDTTNTGELFF. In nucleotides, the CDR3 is TGCGCCAGCAGCGATACTACGAACACCGGGGAGCTGTTTTTT.

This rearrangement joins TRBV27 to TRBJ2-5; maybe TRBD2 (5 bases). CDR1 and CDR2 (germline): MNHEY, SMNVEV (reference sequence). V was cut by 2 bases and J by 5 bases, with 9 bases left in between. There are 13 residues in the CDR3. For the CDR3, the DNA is TGTGCCAGCAGTTTACGAGGGAAGGAGACCCAGTACTTC. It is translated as CASSLRGKETQYF.

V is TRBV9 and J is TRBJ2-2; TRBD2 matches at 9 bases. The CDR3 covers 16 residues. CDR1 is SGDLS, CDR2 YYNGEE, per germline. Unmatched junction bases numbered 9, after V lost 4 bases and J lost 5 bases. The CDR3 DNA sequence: TGTGCCAGCAGCCCGGCAGCGGGAGGTTGGACCGGGGAGCTGTTTTTT. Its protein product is CASSPAAGGWTGELFF.

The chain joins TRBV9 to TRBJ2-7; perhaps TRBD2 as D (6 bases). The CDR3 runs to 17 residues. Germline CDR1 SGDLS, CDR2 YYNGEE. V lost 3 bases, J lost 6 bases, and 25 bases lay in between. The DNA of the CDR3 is TGTGCCAGCAGCGCCAACACGGGAGTCACTCCGTTAAGCGAGCAGTACTTC. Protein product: CASSANTGVTPLSEQYF.

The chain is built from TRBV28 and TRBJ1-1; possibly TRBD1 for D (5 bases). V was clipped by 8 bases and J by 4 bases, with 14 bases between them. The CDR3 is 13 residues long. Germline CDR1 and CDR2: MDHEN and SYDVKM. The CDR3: CASGPYTGTEAFF. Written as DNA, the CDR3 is TGTGCCAGCGGACCCTACACAGGCACTGAAGCTTTCTTT.

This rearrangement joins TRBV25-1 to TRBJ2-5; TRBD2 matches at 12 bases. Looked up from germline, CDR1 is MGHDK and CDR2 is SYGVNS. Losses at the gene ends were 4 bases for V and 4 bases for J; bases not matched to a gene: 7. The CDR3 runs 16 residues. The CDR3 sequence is CASSGTSGRWGETQYF. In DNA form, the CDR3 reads TGTGCCAGCAGTGGAACTAGCGGGAGGTGGGGAGAGACCCAGTACTTC.

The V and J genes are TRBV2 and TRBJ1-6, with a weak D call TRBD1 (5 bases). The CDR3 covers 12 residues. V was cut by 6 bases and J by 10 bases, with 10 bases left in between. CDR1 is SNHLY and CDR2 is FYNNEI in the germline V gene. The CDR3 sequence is CASSGGRSPLHF. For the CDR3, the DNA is TGTGCCAGCAGCGGGGGACGGTCACCCCTCCACTTT.

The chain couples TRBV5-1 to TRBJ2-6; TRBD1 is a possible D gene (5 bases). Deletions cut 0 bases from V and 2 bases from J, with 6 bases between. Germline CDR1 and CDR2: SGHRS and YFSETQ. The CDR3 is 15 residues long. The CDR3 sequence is CASSLGRAGANVLTF. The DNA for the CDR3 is TGCGCCAGCAGCTTGGGCAGGGCTGGGGCCAACGTCCTGACTTTC.

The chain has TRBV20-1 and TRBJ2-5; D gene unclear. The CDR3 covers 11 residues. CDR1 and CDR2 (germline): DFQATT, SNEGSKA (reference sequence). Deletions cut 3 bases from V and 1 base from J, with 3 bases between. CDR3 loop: CSASLQETQYF. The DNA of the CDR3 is TGCAGTGCTAGCCTCCAAGAGACCCAGTACTTC.

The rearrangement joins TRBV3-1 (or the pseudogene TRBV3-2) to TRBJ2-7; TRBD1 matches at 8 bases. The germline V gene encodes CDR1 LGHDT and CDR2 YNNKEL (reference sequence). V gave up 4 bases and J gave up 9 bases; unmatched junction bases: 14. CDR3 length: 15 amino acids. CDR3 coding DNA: TGTGCCAGCAGCCTACTGGGGGGACAGGCTCGAAGGCAGTACTTC. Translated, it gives CASSLLGGQARRQYF.

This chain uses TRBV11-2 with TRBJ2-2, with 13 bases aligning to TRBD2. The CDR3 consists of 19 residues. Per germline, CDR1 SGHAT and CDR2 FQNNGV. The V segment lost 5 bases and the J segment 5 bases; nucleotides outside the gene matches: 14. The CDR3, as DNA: TGTGCCAGCAGCCCCACTAGCGGGAGGGCCCTACCATTAACCGGGGAGCTGTTTTTT. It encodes CASSPTSGRALPLTGELFF.

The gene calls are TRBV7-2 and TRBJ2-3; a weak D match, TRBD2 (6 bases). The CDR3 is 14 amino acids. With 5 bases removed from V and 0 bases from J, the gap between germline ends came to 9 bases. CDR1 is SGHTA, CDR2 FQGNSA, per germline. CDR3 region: CASSRGISTDTQYF. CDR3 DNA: TGTGCCAGCAGCCGGGGGATCAGCACAGATACGCAGTATTTT.